Below are 9 T cell receptor beta chains sequenced from a single sample in a study of blood T cell repertoires in COVID-19. Measured with immunoSEQ multiplex PCR; TCRdb has only the in-frame clones, and not every one. Among tens of thousands of clones listed, around 88% were seen once. The sequenced sample was peripheral blood. Every receptor here comes from a woman over 75 with active or convalescent COVID-19.

This clone was seen once. The rearrangement uses TRBV4-3 and TRBJ2-1, with TRBD2 identical over 7 bases. J lost 1 base, V lost 4 bases, and 4 bases had no gene match. The CDR3 totals 15 residues. Germline-derived CDR1 and CDR2 are LGHNA and YSLEER. The CDR3 bases are TGCGCCAGCAGCCCTCAGCGGGGTTCCTACAATGAGCAGTTCTTC. It codes for CASSPQRGSYNEQFF.

The rearrangement joins TRBV25-1 to TRBJ2-1, with 9 nucleotides matching TRBD2. The CDR3 sequence is 15 residues long. Per germline, CDR1 MGHDK and CDR2 SYGVNS. V shed 3 bases, J shed 7 bases, and the junction held 7 bases outside the gene matches. In DNA, the CDR3 is TGTGCCAGCAGTGATAGCGGGAGAATGAGGAATGAGCAGTTCTTC. Translated, it gives CASSDSGRMRNEQFF. The whole variable domain, remainder taken from reference TRBV25-1 and TRBJ2-1, is EADIYQTPRYLVIGTGKKITLECSQTMGHDKMYWYQQDPGMELHLIHYSYGVNSTEKGDLSSESTVSRIRTEHFPLTLESARPSHTSQYLCASSDSGRMRNEQFFGPGTRLTVL.

The chain combines TRBV4-2 with TRBJ2-7, with TRBD2 as a possible D gene (5 bases). This CDR3 comprises 17 residues. In germline, CDR1 is LGHNA, CDR2 YNFKEQ. With 0 bases removed from V and 5 bases from J, the gap between germline ends came to 20 bases. The CDR3 nucleotides read TGTGCCAGCAGCCAAGAGACATTGGCCCAACGGGGTGACGAGCAGTACTTC. This gives the protein CASSQETLAQRGDEQYF.

The chain joins TRBV7-6 to TRBJ2-2; 8 nucleotides align to TRBD2. This CDR3 spans 18 amino acids. V gave up 1 base and J gave up 4 bases; unmatched junction bases: 11. Germline V lookup: CDR1 SGHVS, CDR2 FNYEAQ. Written as DNA, the CDR3 is TGTGCCAGCAGCTTAGTGGTTAGCGGGGTCTCTATCACCGGGGAGCTGTTTTTT. This gives the protein CASSLVVSGVSITGELFF. Looking up the rest from reference TRBV7-6 and TRBJ2-2 gives the full variable domain: GAGVSQSPRYKVTKRGQDVALRCDPISGHVSLYWYRQALGQGPEFLTYFNYEAQQDKSGLPNDRFSAERPEGSISTLTIQRTEQRDSAMYRCASSLVVSGVSITGELFFGEGSRLTVL.

The chain has TRBV7-9 and TRBJ2-1; TRBD2 matches 9 bases. Trimming at V came to 5 bases and at J to 8 bases, leaving 10 bases not matched to a gene. Germline CDR1 SEHNR, CDR2 FQNEAQ (reference sequence). This CDR3 is built from 15 residues. CDR3 sequence: CASSLSGRNIDEQFF. The DNA for the CDR3 is TGTGCCAGCAGCCTCAGCGGGAGGAATATCGATGAGCAGTTCTTC.

The sample holds one count of this clone. V is TRBV13 and J is TRBJ2-5; maybe TRBD2 (5 bases). The CDR3 runs 14 residues. Trimming removed 4 bases from V and 4 bases from J, with 13 bases in between. From germline, CDR1 is PRHDT and CDR2 FYEKMQ (reference sequence). CDR3 amino acids: CASSSITSRETQYF. CDR3 sequence (DNA): TGTGCCAGCAGCTCAATCACTAGTCGAGAGACCCAGTACTTC.

The chain carries TRBV5-1 and TRBJ2-7, with 11 bases matching TRBD2. Germline lookup yields CDR1 SGHRS and CDR2 YFSETQ. The J segment lost 5 bases and the V segment lost 4 bases, leaving 8 bases of the junction unmatched. The CDR3 is 15 residues long. CDR3 DNA sequence: TGCGCCAGCAGCGATACTAGCGGGAGCCTGAACGAGCAGTACTTC. This sequence encodes CASSDTSGSLNEQYF.

The V call is TRBV11-3, the J call TRBJ2-1; 7 nucleotides line up with TRBD1. The CDR3 contains 13 residues. Germline V gene sequence: CDR1 SGHNT, CDR2 YENEEA. V was clipped by 5 bases and J by 9 bases; unmatched bases: 7. CDR3 bases: TGTGCCAGCAGCCTGACAGGGCCTGGTGAGCAGTTCTTC. It yields the protein CASSLTGPGEQFF.

V gene TRBV10-3 combines with J gene TRBJ1-4, with D possibly TRBD1 on 6 matching bases. The V and J ends lost 6 bases and 6 bases respectively, with 14 bases between them. The CDR3 has 14 amino acids. Germline lookup yields CDR1 ENHRY and CDR2 SYGVKD. CDR3 nucleotide sequence: TGTGCCATCAGGAGCGGGACAATAGATGAAAAACTGTTTTTT. It translates to CAIRSGTIDEKLFF.